The entry below gives a single T cell receptor (beta chain) sequence along with its context. The sample contains more than one DNA sequence encoding this CDR3. This record belongs to a study of shared clonotypes between healthy human individuals. Germline V CDR1 and CDR2: LGHNA, YNFKEQ. V gave up 0 bases and J gave up 4 bases, with 6 bases separating them. This CDR3 has 14 residues. Using immunoSEQ multiplex PCR, the repertoire was profiled, and TCRdb retains in-frame clones only, with some absent. The sample lists some 1 million clones; approximately 72% were seen once. Sequencing was done on a sample of memory CD4+ T cells sorted from blood. Sample subset: CD45RA-negative fraction. The TCR originated in a young man in good health. The rearrangement joins TRBV4-2 to TRBJ2-2; D may be TRBD1 (5 bases). CDR3: CASSQDQGTGELFF. The CDR3 nucleotides are TGTGCCAGCAGCCAAGATCAGGGCACCGGGGAGCTGTTTTTT.